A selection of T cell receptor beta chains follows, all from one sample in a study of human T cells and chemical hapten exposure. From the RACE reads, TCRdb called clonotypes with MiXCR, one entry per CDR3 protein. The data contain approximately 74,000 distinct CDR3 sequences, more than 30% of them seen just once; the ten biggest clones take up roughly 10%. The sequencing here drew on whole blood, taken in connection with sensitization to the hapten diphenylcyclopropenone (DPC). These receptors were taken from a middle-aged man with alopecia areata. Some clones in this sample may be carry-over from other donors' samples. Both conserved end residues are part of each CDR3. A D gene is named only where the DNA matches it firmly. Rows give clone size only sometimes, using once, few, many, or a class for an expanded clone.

cdr3_aa: CASSLARTMSTGELFF
cdr3_nt: TGTGCCAGCAGCTTAGCGAGGACTATGAGCACCGGGGAGCTGTTTTTT
j_call: TRBJ2-2
d_call: NA
v_call: TRBV7-6
clone_size: NA

cdr3_aa: CASSSDELAGPRIATYEQYF
cdr3_nt: TGTGCCAGCAGCTCCGATGAGTTAGCGGGACCTCGAATTGCCACCTACGAGCAGTACTTC
j_call: TRBJ2-7
d_call: TRBD2
v_call: TRBV5-5
clone_size: NA

cdr3_aa: CASSLDRVETQYF
cdr3_nt: TGCGCCAGCAGCTTGGACAGGGTGGAGACCCAGTACTTC
j_call: TRBJ2-5
d_call: NA
v_call: TRBV5-1
clone_size: NA

cdr3_aa: CASSLWRTSGTSTDTQYF
cdr3_nt: TGTGCCAGCAGCTTATGGAGGACTAGCGGTACTAGCACAGATACGCAGTATTTT
j_call: TRBJ2-3
d_call: TRBD2
v_call: TRBV7-2
clone_size: many

cdr3_aa: CASLRTGLSYEQYF
cdr3_nt: TGTGCCAGCCTCCGGACAGGCCTCTCCTACGAGCAGTACTTC
j_call: TRBJ2-7
d_call: TRBD1
v_call: TRBV28
clone_size: NA

cdr3_aa: CASSLQSGARGELFF
cdr3_nt: TGTGCCAGCAGCTTACAGTCGGGGGCCCGAGGGGAGCTGTTTTTT
j_call: TRBJ2-2
d_call: NA
v_call: TRBV11-2
clone_size: NA

cdr3_aa: CASSRGQGSVKTQYF
cdr3_nt: TGCGCCAGCAGCCGAGGACAGGGTAGTGTGAAGACCCAGTACTTC
j_call: TRBJ2-5
d_call: TRBD1
v_call: TRBV5-1
clone_size: NA

cdr3_aa: CASSLTGRGNTEAFF
cdr3_nt: TGTGCCAGCAGCTTAACGGGACGGGGGAACACTGAAGCTTTCTTT
j_call: TRBJ1-1
d_call: NA
v_call: TRBV7-3
clone_size: few

cdr3_aa: CASSFLAPQETQYF
cdr3_nt: TGTGCCAGCAGTTTTCTAGCGCCCCAAGAGACCCAGTACTTC
j_call: TRBJ2-5
d_call: NA
v_call: TRBV28
clone_size: few

cdr3_aa: CASSRAGTGGESYEQYF
cdr3_nt: TGTGCCAGCAGCCGAGCCGGGACAGGGGGCGAGTCCTACGAGCAGTACTTC
j_call: TRBJ2-7
d_call: TRBD1
v_call: TRBV11-2
clone_size: NA

cdr3_aa: CASRLVPGRNQPQHF
cdr3_nt: TGTGCAAGTCGCTTAGTTCCAGGTCGCAATCAGCCCCAGCATTTT
j_call: TRBJ1-5
d_call: NA
v_call: TRBV12-2
clone_size: NA

cdr3_aa: CSAGTETQYF
cdr3_nt: TGCAGCGCCGGCACGGAGACCCAGTACTTC
j_call: TRBJ2-5
d_call: NA
v_call: TRBV29-1
clone_size: NA

cdr3_aa: CASSPYGNEQFF
cdr3_nt: TGTGCCAGCAGCCCTTACGGCAATGAGCAGTTCTTC
j_call: TRBJ2-1
d_call: NA
v_call: TRBV28
clone_size: NA

cdr3_aa: CASSLTAGAGEQYF
cdr3_nt: TGTGCCAGCAGCTTAACGGCAGGGGCGGGGGAGCAGTACTTC
j_call: TRBJ2-7
d_call: NA
v_call: TRBV7-8
clone_size: few

cdr3_aa: CSARAWTAGGDTQYF
cdr3_nt: TGCAGTGCTAGAGCTTGGACAGCCGGGGGGGATACGCAGTATTTT
j_call: TRBJ2-3
d_call: NA
v_call: TRBV20-1
clone_size: NA

cdr3_aa: CASSDGRQGKETQYF
cdr3_nt: TGCGCCAGCAGTGACGGGCGGCAGGGAAAAGAGACCCAGTACTTC
j_call: TRBJ2-5
d_call: NA
v_call: TRBV10-1
clone_size: few

cdr3_aa: CASSSPTGSNQPQHF
cdr3_nt: TGTGCCAGCAGTTCCCCCACAGGAAGCAATCAGCCCCAGCATTTT
j_call: TRBJ1-5
d_call: NA
v_call: TRBV28
clone_size: NA

cdr3_aa: CSLSSGNYNEQFF
cdr3_nt: TGCAGCTTATCTAGCGGAAACTACAATGAGCAGTTCTTC
j_call: TRBJ2-1
d_call: TRBD2
v_call: TRBV29-1
clone_size: NA

cdr3_aa: CASTEFGEKLFF
cdr3_nt: TGTGCCAGCACTGAGTTCGGGGAAAAACTGTTTTTT
j_call: TRBJ1-4
d_call: NA
v_call: TRBV5-6
clone_size: NA

cdr3_aa: CASSPGGRISPYGYTF
cdr3_nt: TGTGCCAGCAGCCCCGGTGGCAGGATTTCTCCGTATGGCTACACCTTC
j_call: TRBJ1-2
d_call: NA
v_call: TRBV7-2
clone_size: few

cdr3_aa: CASSFSGLSTGELFF
cdr3_nt: TGTGCCAGCAGTTTTAGCGGGCTTAGTACCGGGGAGCTGTTTTTT
j_call: TRBJ2-2
d_call: TRBD2
v_call: TRBV12-3/TRBV12-4
clone_size: NA

cdr3_aa: CSARGWPEQPQHF
cdr3_nt: TGCAGTGCTAGAGGGTGGCCAGAGCAGCCCCAGCATTTT
j_call: TRBJ1-5
d_call: NA
v_call: TRBV20-1
clone_size: NA

cdr3_aa: CAISDRVGAQYF
cdr3_nt: TGTGCCATCAGTGACAGGGTTGGTGCCCAGTACTTC
j_call: TRBJ2-5
d_call: NA
v_call: TRBV10-3
clone_size: NA

cdr3_aa: CASSLGSGLAYEQYF
cdr3_nt: TGTGCCAGCAGCTTGGGCTCGGGACTAGCCTACGAGCAGTACTTC
j_call: TRBJ2-7
d_call: TRBD2
v_call: TRBV11-2
clone_size: NA

cdr3_aa: CASSPYRLSVRQETQYF
cdr3_nt: TGTGCCAGCAGCCCATATCGGCTCTCCGTACGCCAAGAGACCCAGTACTTC
j_call: TRBJ2-5
d_call: NA
v_call: TRBV3-1
clone_size: NA

cdr3_aa: CASSETGTVNTGELFF
cdr3_nt: TGCGCCAGCAGTGAGACCGGGACTGTCAACACCGGGGAGCTGTTTTTT
j_call: TRBJ2-2
d_call: NA
v_call: TRBV10-2
clone_size: NA

cdr3_aa: CSARDRDRGIDGYTF
cdr3_nt: TGCAGTGCTAGAGATCGTGACAGGGGTATCGATGGCTACACCTTC
j_call: TRBJ1-2
d_call: TRBD1
v_call: TRBV20-1
clone_size: NA

cdr3_aa: CASSSRDSSNQPQHF
cdr3_nt: TGTGCCAGCAGCTCAAGGGACAGTAGCAATCAGCCCCAGCATTTT
j_call: TRBJ1-5
d_call: TRBD1
v_call: TRBV7-2
clone_size: NA

cdr3_aa: CASSGGTVNQPQHF
cdr3_nt: TGTGCCAGCAGTGGGGGGACAGTCAATCAGCCCCAGCATTTT
j_call: TRBJ1-5
d_call: TRBD1
v_call: TRBV27
clone_size: NA

cdr3_aa: CSAPLGGLAVNEQFF
cdr3_nt: TGCAGTGCTCCCCTTGGGGGACTAGCGGTCAATGAGCAGTTCTTC
j_call: TRBJ2-1
d_call: TRBD2
v_call: TRBV20-1
clone_size: NA

cdr3_aa: CSARKGDRYEKLFF
cdr3_nt: TGCAGTGCTAGAAAAGGGGATCGTTATGAAAAACTGTTTTTT
j_call: TRBJ1-4
d_call: NA
v_call: TRBV20-1
clone_size: NA

cdr3_aa: CASSYFLGTSGERATGELFF
cdr3_nt: TGTGCCAGCAGTTACTTTCTAGGGACTAGCGGGGAGAGAGCCACCGGGGAGCTGTTTTTT
j_call: TRBJ2-2
d_call: TRBD2
v_call: TRBV6-2/TRBV6-3
clone_size: NA

cdr3_aa: CSASRTVSTDTQYF
cdr3_nt: TGCAGTGCTAGTAGAACAGTTAGCACAGATACGCAGTATTTT
j_call: TRBJ2-3
d_call: NA
v_call: TRBV20-1
clone_size: NA

cdr3_aa: CASSRTEKLAKNIQYF
cdr3_nt: TGTGCCAGCTCCCGGACAGAAAAGCTAGCCAAAAACATTCAGTACTTC
j_call: TRBJ2-4
d_call: NA
v_call: TRBV18
clone_size: few

cdr3_aa: CASSASRTSLSVNEQFF
cdr3_nt: TGTGCCAGCAGCGCCTCCCGGACTAGCCTTTCTGTGAATGAGCAGTTCTTC
j_call: TRBJ2-1
d_call: TRBD2
v_call: TRBV9
clone_size: few

cdr3_aa: CASSLSGRWGHNNYGYTF
cdr3_nt: TGTGCCAGCAGTTTGAGTGGGCGCTGGGGCCATAATAACTATGGCTACACCTTC
j_call: TRBJ1-2
d_call: NA
v_call: TRBV28
clone_size: NA

cdr3_aa: CASRLRGGTDTQYF
cdr3_nt: TGTGCCAGCCGGCTGCGGGGTGGCACAGATACGCAGTATTTT
j_call: TRBJ2-3
d_call: NA
v_call: TRBV6-2/TRBV6-3
clone_size: NA

cdr3_aa: CSAWGTAGANVLTF
cdr3_nt: TGCAGTGCTTGGGGGACAGCTGGGGCCAACGTCCTGACTTTC
j_call: TRBJ2-6
d_call: TRBD1
v_call: TRBV20-1
clone_size: NA

cdr3_aa: CASSESDEGRRPQHF
cdr3_nt: TGCGCCAGCAGTGAGTCGGATGAGGGGCGGCGGCCCCAGCATTTT
j_call: TRBJ1-5
d_call: NA
v_call: TRBV10-2
clone_size: NA

cdr3_aa: CASSGQTEKLFF
cdr3_nt: TGTGCCAGTTCGGGACAGACTGAAAAACTGTTTTTT
j_call: TRBJ1-4
d_call: TRBD1
v_call: TRBV2
clone_size: NA

cdr3_aa: CASSTLGRETRTDTQYF
cdr3_nt: TGTGCCAGTAGTACCCTTGGGCGGGAGACCCGCACAGATACGCAGTATTTT
j_call: TRBJ2-3
d_call: TRBD2
v_call: TRBV19
clone_size: NA

cdr3_aa: CASSRAYEQYF
cdr3_nt: TGTGCCAGCAGCAGAGCCTACGAGCAGTACTTC
j_call: TRBJ2-7
d_call: NA
v_call: TRBV28
clone_size: medium-sized

cdr3_aa: CASSEEGAGFFTDTQYF
cdr3_nt: TGTGCCAGCAGTGAGGAAGGGGCTGGGTTCTTCACAGATACGCAGTATTTT
j_call: TRBJ2-3
d_call: NA
v_call: TRBV2
clone_size: NA

cdr3_aa: CSARANYNEQFF
cdr3_nt: TGCAGTGCTAGGGCCAATTACAATGAGCAGTTCTTC
j_call: TRBJ2-1
d_call: NA
v_call: TRBV20-1
clone_size: NA

cdr3_aa: CASRMGRGGNQPQHF
cdr3_nt: TGTGCCAGCAGAATGGGCAGGGGTGGTAATCAGCCCCAGCATTTT
j_call: TRBJ1-5
d_call: NA
v_call: TRBV27
clone_size: NA

cdr3_aa: CASSPTGATQYF
cdr3_nt: TGTGCCAGCTCCCCGACAGGGGCGACCCAGTACTTC
j_call: TRBJ2-5
d_call: TRBD1
v_call: TRBV28
clone_size: NA

cdr3_aa: CASSLAETQETQYF
cdr3_nt: TGCGCCAGCAGCTTGGCCGAGACGCAGGAGACCCAGTACTTC
j_call: TRBJ2-5
d_call: NA
v_call: TRBV5-1
clone_size: NA

cdr3_aa: CSARGTGAHLTQYF
cdr3_nt: TGCAGTGCTAGAGGGACAGGGGCCCACCTTACGCAGTATTTT
j_call: TRBJ2-3
d_call: TRBD1
v_call: TRBV20-1
clone_size: NA

cdr3_aa: CASSRDRPPTDTQYF
cdr3_nt: TGTGCCAGCAGTAGGGACCGCCCGCCCACAGATACGCAGTATTTT
j_call: TRBJ2-3
d_call: NA
v_call: TRBV12-3/TRBV12-4
clone_size: once